This entry lists 21 T cell receptor beta chains sequenced from one sample in a study of cytomegalovirus exposure and HLA in healthy donors. Profiling relied on immunoSEQ multiplex PCR, and the TCRdb table lists in-frame clones only, not all of them. In the table there are 55,000 to 70,000 clones, 85% to 95% of which are singletons. The sample consisted of PBMCs. These TCRs come from a man younger than 35 in good health and CMV-seronegative.

The chain is built from TRBV27 and TRBJ1-2; 12 positions agree with TRBD1. This CDR3 contains 15 residues. CDR1 and CDR2 from the germline V gene are MNHEY and SMNVEV (reference sequence). Trimming took 5 bases from V and 6 from J; bases not matched to a gene: 7. The CDR3 DNA reads TGTGCCAGCAGTGGACAAGGGACAGGGGGCCATGGCTACACCTTC. Protein sequence: CASSGQGTGGHGYTF.

The rearrangement links TRBV7-3 to TRBJ2-7; D not certain. With 2 bases removed from V and 11 bases from J, the gap between germline ends came to 10 bases. This CDR3 has 11 amino acids. Germline assignment: CDR1 SGHTA and CDR2 FQGTGA. The DNA of the CDR3 is TGTGCCAGCAGCTTAGGCAGGATCAAGTACTTC. As protein: CASSLGRIKYF. The full variable domain, completed using reference TRBV7-3 and TRBJ2-7, is GAGVSQTPSNKVTEKGKYVELRCDPISGHTALYWYRQSLGQGPEFLIYFQGTGAADDSGLPNDRFFAVRPEGSVSTLKIQRTERGDSAVYLCASSLGRIKYFGPGTRLTVT.

The chain joins TRBV9 to TRBJ2-7, with a possible D match to TRBD2 (5 bases). The V gene's germline CDR1 is SGDLS and CDR2 YYNGEE. V lost 0 bases to trimming and J lost 3 bases, with 10 bases between them. The CDR3 covers 14 residues. CDR3 nucleotide sequence: TGTGCCAGCAGCGTAGCCGCAGGAGGCTACGAGCAGTACTTC. As protein: CASSVAAGGYEQYF. The variable domain in full, with the rest retrieved from reference TRBV9 and TRBJ2-7, is DSGVTQTPKHLITATGQRVTLRCSPRSGDLSVYWYQQSLDQGLQFLIQYYNGEERAKGNILERFSAQQFPDLHSELNLSSLELGDSALYFCASSVAAGGYEQYFGPGTRLTVT.

This sequence joins TRBV7-3 and TRBJ1-1; 7 nucleotides agree with TRBD1. Trimming cost V 4 bases and J 5 bases; bases outside gene matches: 4. The length of the CDR3 is 13 residues. In germline, CDR1 is SGHTA, CDR2 FQGTGA. The CDR3 region has the DNA TGTGCCAGCAGCTCATACAGGGGAACTGAAGCTTTCTTT. Its protein product is CASSSYRGTEAFF. The complete variable domain, with remaining parts taken from reference TRBV7-3 and TRBJ1-1, reads GAGVSQTPSNKVTEKGKYVELRCDPISGHTALYWYRQSLGQGPEFLIYFQGTGAADDSGLPNDRFFAVRPEGSVSTLKIQRTERGDSAVYLCASSSYRGTEAFFGQGTRLTVV.

The V call is TRBV5-5, the J call TRBJ2-7; 7 bases fit TRBD2. Germline V lookup: CDR1 SGHKS, CDR2 YYEKEE (reference sequence). J lost 4 bases, V lost 0 bases, and 10 bases had no gene match. This CDR3 region has 16 residues. The CDR3 sequence is CASSLGTSELVYEQYF. CDR3 DNA: TGTGCCAGCAGCTTGGGGACTAGTGAATTGGTGTACGAGCAGTACTTC.

The chain carries TRBV5-6 and TRBJ1-5; TRBD1 matches 9 bases. V lost 3 bases to trimming and J lost 4 bases; unmatched junction nucleotides: 5. CDR1 and CDR2 (germline): SGHDT, YYEEEE. The CDR3 sequence is 15 residues long. The CDR3 protein is CASSWGQGGNQPQHF. The CDR3 DNA reads TGTGCCAGCAGCTGGGGACAGGGAGGGAATCAGCCCCAGCATTTT.

V usage is TRBV5-3 and J usage is TRBJ1-1; 10 bases are a match to TRBD1. TRBV5-3 is an ORF, with its function uncertain. The V segment lost 4 bases and the J segment 12 bases; nucleotides outside the gene matches: 12. CDR3 length: 14 amino acids. The CDR3 DNA follows: TGTGCCAGAAGCGTCCGGACAGGGGGAATGGAGACTTTCTTT. It translates to CARSVRTGGMETFF.

CDR3 nucleotides: TGTGCCAGCAGTGTTTCAGACAACAATGAGCAGTTCTTC. This translates into CASSVSDNNEQFF. V gene TRBV6-4 combines with J gene TRBJ2-1; D gene ambiguous. CDR1 MRHNA and CDR2 SNTAGT come from the germline V gene. The CDR3 has 13 amino acids. V was clipped by 4 bases and J by 5 bases, with 9 bases between them.

This chain links TRBV30 with TRBJ2-7, with D hard to call. The CDR3 has 13 amino acids. Germline lookup yields CDR1 GTSNPN and CDR2 SVGIG (reference sequence). The V end was cut by 3 bases, the J end by 4 bases, with 13 bases between. For the CDR3, the DNA is TGTGCCTGGAGGACATTGGCCCCTTACGAGCAGTACTTC. It is translated as CAWRTLAPYEQYF.

The V and J genes are TRBV6-6 and TRBJ2-1; the D is unclear. V gave up 5 bases and J gave up 6 bases, with 8 bases separating them. Looked up from germline, CDR1 is MNHNY and CDR2 is SVGAGI (reference sequence). CDR3 length equals 12 residues. CDR3 loop: CASSTVFNEQFF. DNA for the CDR3: TGTGCCAGCAGTACGGTCTTCAATGAGCAGTTCTTC.

Only one count was recorded for this clone. The chain carries TRBV6-6 and TRBJ1-5, with D perhaps matching TRBD1 (5 bases). Deletions cut 7 bases from V and 7 bases from J, with 14 bases between. The CDR3 totals 13 residues. Germline V CDR1 and CDR2: MNHNY, SVGAGI (reference sequence). The CDR3 reads CASTGQGGQPQHF. DNA for the CDR3: TGTGCCAGCACCGGACAAGGTGGGCAGCCCCAGCATTTT.

The chain employs TRBV28 and TRBJ1-5, with 7 bases lining up with TRBD1. The CDR3 has 14 residues. The germline CDR1 and CDR2 sequences are MDHEN and SYDVKM. V lost 5 bases to trimming and J lost 4 bases; unmatched junction nucleotides: 5. CDR3 region: CASSQRQGNQPQHF. The CDR3 DNA reads TGTGCCAGCAGTCAAAGACAGGGAAATCAGCCCCAGCATTTT.

CDR3 amino acids: CASTALAVNTEAFF. DNA of the CDR3: TGTGCCAGCACCGCTTTAGCGGTTAACACTGAAGCTTTCTTT. The V and J genes are TRBV7-9 and TRBJ1-1; D remains unclear. V was pared by 7 bases and J by 2 bases, with 14 bases between. This CDR3 contains 14 residues. CDR1 and CDR2 (germline): SEHNR, FQNEAQ (reference sequence).

This chain uses TRBV7-2 with TRBJ1-2; D remains unclear. This CDR3 has 15 residues. The ends were cut back, 2 bases at V and 0 bases at J, with 10 bases in the middle. The germline V gene encodes CDR1 SGHTA and CDR2 FQGNSA. In nucleotides, the CDR3 is TGTGCCAGCAGCTTATATAGCGGGACTAACTATGGCTACACCTTC. This translates into CASSLYSGTNYGYTF.

The chain links TRBV2 to TRBJ2-3; D might be TRBD1 (5 bases). The germline CDR1 and CDR2 sequences are SNHLY and FYNNEI. This CDR3 region has 13 residues. With 3 bases removed from V and 2 bases from J, the gap between germline ends came to 6 bases. DNA of the CDR3: TGTGCCAGCAGTGAGGGGCTCACAGATACGCAGTATTTT. Amino acids: CASSEGLTDTQYF.

The chain combines TRBV6-4 with TRBJ1-4, with 7 bases matching TRBD1. CDR3 length: 16 amino acids. V trimming: 9 bases; J trimming: 7 bases; junction bases outside the gene matches: 17. Germline lookup yields CDR1 MRHNA and CDR2 SNTAGT. CDR3 nucleotides: TGTGCCAGTCCCCAGGACAGGACCCTTAGTGGTGAAAAACTGTTTTTT. Protein: CASPQDRTLSGEKLFF.

This chain uses TRBV11-3 with TRBJ2-1; D is possibly TRBD2 (5 bases). V lost 1 base and J lost 10, with 20 bases in between. CDR1 and CDR2 from the germline V gene are SGHNT and YENEEA. CDR3 length equals 16 residues. The CDR3 reads CASSLGASTPEGEQFF. The CDR3 nucleotides read TGTGCCAGCAGCTTAGGCGCTAGCACCCCAGAAGGGGAGCAGTTCTTC.

The CDR3 DNA reads as TGTGCCAGCAGTGACGAGACTAGTGGGGCCACAGATACGCAGTATTTT. Protein product: CASSDETSGATDTQYF. V usage is TRBV6-4 and J usage is TRBJ2-3, with D possibly being TRBD2 (6 bases). V was shortened by 2 bases and J by 2 bases, with 14 bases between the two germline ends. This CDR3 comprises 16 residues. Germline CDR1 MRHNA, CDR2 SNTAGT.

This clone was detected once. The chain uses TRBV2 and TRBJ1-2, with D perhaps TRBD1 (5 bases). Trimming took off 6 bases at V and 4 bases at J, with 24 bases between the two ends. This CDR3 region has 17 residues. Per germline, CDR1 SNHLY and CDR2 FYNNEI. The CDR3 nucleotides read TGTGCCAGCAGCGGAATGTGGTGGCAGGGCTTCGCCTATGGCTACACCTTC. It codes for CASSGMWWQGFAYGYTF. The variable domain in full, completed from reference TRBV2 and TRBJ1-2, reads EPEVTQTPSHQVTQMGQEVILRCVPISNHLYFYWYRQILGQKVEFLVSFYNNEISEKSEIFDDQFSVERPDGSNFTLKIRSTKLEDSAMYFCASSGMWWQGFAYGYTFGSGTRLTVV.

The chain recombines TRBV10-1 with TRBJ2-3; 8 nucleotides align to TRBD1. The CDR3 runs 16 residues. The germline V gene encodes CDR1 WNHNN and CDR2 SYGVQD (reference sequence). After removal of 2 bases from V and 5 bases from J, the junction contained 9 bases not matched to a gene. The CDR3 loop reads CASSEPGQGGRDTQYF. CDR3 bases: TGCGCCAGCAGTGAGCCCGGACAGGGCGGACGAGATACGCAGTATTTT.

This chain connects TRBV7-3 to TRBJ2-7; 8 bases map to TRBD2. V trimming: 5 bases; J trimming: 6 bases; junction bases outside the gene matches: 15. The CDR3 totals 16 residues. Germline CDR1 is SGHTA and CDR2 is FQGTGA. The CDR3 DNA follows: TGTGCCAGCAGCCCCCGGGGGGGACACAGCACCATCGAGCAGTACTTC. Translating it yields CASSPRGGHSTIEQYF.